Listed here are 30 T cell receptor beta chains from one sample, sequenced in a study of T cell changes during pregnancy in multiple sclerosis. TCRdb's table, derived via immunoSEQ multiplex PCR, lists solely in-frame clones and lacks some. The repertoire holds 65,000 to 85,000 clones, with 75% to 90% as singletons. This specimen consisted of peripheral blood, obtained after pregnancy. The receptors originated from a female donor in good health, enrolled as a control in a pregnancy study.

The V gene is TRBV10-3, the J gene TRBJ1-1; 11 bases are a match to TRBD1. With 3 bases clipped from V and 4 bases from J, the junction kept 13 bases outside the gene matches. CDR1 ENHRY and CDR2 SYGVKD come from the germline V gene. The CDR3 covers 18 residues. The CDR3 spells CAISERPGTGGMGTEAFF. The CDR3 DNA is TGTGCCATCAGTGAACGCCCCGGGACAGGGGGAATGGGCACTGAAGCTTTCTTT.

This clone was counted a few times. This sequence joins TRBV30 and TRBJ1-1; D is unclear. The germline CDR1 and CDR2 sequences are GTSNPN and SVGIG (reference sequence). V dropped 1 base and J dropped 0 bases, with 6 bases sitting between them. This CDR3 is built from 13 residues. The CDR3 DNA sequence: TGTGCCTGGAGTGCACAGCTGAACACTGAAGCTTTCTTT. Translated, it gives CAWSAQLNTEAFF. Full variable domain (missing parts from reference TRBV30 and TRBJ1-1): SQTIHQWPATLVQPVGSPLSLECTVEGTSNPNLYWYRQAAGRGLQLLFYSVGIGQISSEVPQNLSASRPQDRQFILSSKKLLLSDSGFYLCAWSAQLNTEAFFGQGTRLTVV.

This rearrangement joins TRBV27 to TRBJ1-1, with D unresolved. From germline, CDR1 is MNHEY and CDR2 SMNVEV (reference sequence). With 5 bases removed from V and 10 bases from J, the gap between germline ends came to 17 bases. There are 13 residues in the CDR3. CDR3 in DNA: TGTGCCAGCAGTCCACAGTGGGCTTTGAGAGCTTTCTTT. Translation gives CASSPQWALRAFF.

The gene calls are TRBV7-8 and TRBJ2-7; possible D gene TRBD1, 6 bases. V was shortened by 2 bases and J by 2 bases, with 13 bases between the two germline ends. The CDR3 contains 15 residues. Germline lookup yields CDR1 SGHVS and CDR2 FQNEAQ. CDR3: CASSLTGGDAYEQYF. The DNA for the CDR3 is TGTGCCAGCAGCTTAACTGGGGGCGATGCCTACGAGCAGTACTTC.

This clone has only a few counts. The rearrangement uses TRBV5-4 and TRBJ2-3, with 13 bases fitting TRBD2. In germline, CDR1 is SGHNT, CDR2 YYREEE (reference sequence). The CDR3 runs to 17 residues. V trimming: 4 bases; J trimming: 1 base; junction bases outside the gene matches: 6. CDR3 DNA sequence: TGTGCCAGCAGCCGGACTAGCGGGGGATTGGGCACAGATACGCAGTATTTT. Translation: CASSRTSGGLGTDTQYF.

The table lists this clone with a few counts. The chain employs TRBV4-2 and TRBJ1-1, with a weak D call TRBD1 (6 bases). This CDR3 contains 15 residues. V was shortened by 0 bases and J by 1 base, with 9 bases between the two germline ends. CDR1 is LGHNA, CDR2 YNFKEQ, per germline. This chain's CDR3 is CASSQDAQGNTEAFF. The CDR3, as DNA: TGTGCCAGCAGCCAAGATGCACAGGGGAACACTGAAGCTTTCTTT.

The chain joins TRBV5-6 to TRBJ1-1; TRBD1 aligns across 9 bases. This CDR3 is 15 amino acids long. The trim removed 1 base at V and 0 bases at J, leaving 1 base unmatched. CDR1 and CDR2 (germline): SGHDT, YYEEEE. The CDR3 coding sequence is TGTGCCAGCAGCTTGACAGGGGGCATGAACACTGAAGCTTTCTTT. Encoded protein: CASSLTGGMNTEAFF.

Note on this clone: Given a much more abundant clone one base away, this may be a read error. The chain carries TRBV18 and TRBJ1-5; weak D call: TRBD1 (5 bases). V shed 2 bases and J shed 0 bases, with 8 bases lying between them. This CDR3 contains 15 residues. Germline-derived CDR1 and CDR2 are KGHSH and LQKENI. CDR3: CASSPWGDSNQPQHF. The DNA for the CDR3 is TGTGCCAGCTCACCATGGGGGGATAGCAATCAGCCCCAGCATTTT.

V and J are TRBV6-5 and TRBJ2-7; 10 nucleotides agree with TRBD2. This CDR3 is 15 amino acids long. Trimming removed 6 bases from V and 7 bases from J; junction bases left unmatched: 12. Germline CDR1 is MNHEY and CDR2 is SVGAGI. CDR3 in amino acids: CASSPSSGRPLEQYF. The CDR3 DNA follows: TGTGCCAGCAGCCCCAGTAGCGGGAGGCCCCTGGAGCAGTACTTC.

The chain recombines TRBV9 with TRBJ2-2; perhaps TRBD1 as D (6 bases). Germline CDR1 reads SGDLS; CDR2 reads YYNGEE. The CDR3 length is 14 residues. Trimming removed 2 bases at V and 3 bases at J, with 8 bases between. The CDR3 DNA follows: TGTGCCAGCAGCGTCGCAGGGGACACCGGGGAGCTGTTTTTT. It translates to CASSVAGDTGELFF.

This clone is a singleton in its sample. CDR3 nucleotides: TGTGCCAGCAGCTCCCGGGGGTGGCGCAATCAGCCCCAGCATTTT. It translates to CASSSRGWRNQPQHF. The rearrangement links TRBV27 to TRBJ1-5, with D possibly TRBD1 on 5 matching bases. The germline V gene encodes CDR1 MNHEY and CDR2 SMNVEV (reference sequence). This CDR3 contains 15 residues. V dropped 6 bases and J dropped 2 bases, with 14 bases sitting between them.

This chain links TRBV18 with TRBJ2-7, with D tentatively TRBD2 (7 bases). The CDR3 is made up of 16 amino acids. In germline, CDR1 is KGHSH, CDR2 LQKENI. The V end was cut by 1 base, the J end by 0 bases, with 13 bases between. CDR3 protein: CASSPQNGGHSYEQYF. CDR3 bases: TGTGCCAGCTCACCACAGAACGGGGGGCACTCCTACGAGCAGTACTTC.

This clone is a singleton in its sample. CDR3 coding DNA: TGTGCCAGCAGCGAAACAGGGACTGAAGCTTTCTTT. Its translation is CASSETGTEAFF. This chain uses TRBV9 with TRBJ1-1, with TRBD1 as a possible D gene (6 bases). Germline V CDR1 and CDR2: SGDLS, YYNGEE. There are 12 residues in the CDR3. V gave up 3 bases and J gave up 5 bases, with 8 bases separating them.

The chain uses TRBV6-1 and TRBJ1-5; weak D call: TRBD1 (5 bases). This CDR3 comprises 14 residues. Trimming took off 6 bases at V and 0 bases at J, with 9 bases between the two ends. Germline V gene lookup returns CDR1 MNHNS and CDR2 SASEGT. The CDR3 loop is CASRGRVSNQPQHF. CDR3 DNA: TGTGCCAGCAGGGGCAGGGTTAGCAATCAGCCCCAGCATTTT.

For the CDR3, the DNA is TGTGCCAGCAGCTCGCAACTCCAGGATGAGCAGTTCTTC. This gives the protein CASSSQLQDEQFF. The rearrangement links TRBV11-2 to TRBJ2-1; D is unclear. Trimming shortened V by 4 bases and J by 8 bases, and 12 bases separated the two germline ends. The germline CDR1 and CDR2 sequences are SGHAT and FQNNGV. CDR3 length equals 13 residues.

There are a few counts of this clone. The chain has TRBV6-5 and TRBJ1-2; no clear D. Between the trimmed V and J ends, which lost 0 bases and 4 bases, there was a span of 6 bases. CDR3 size: 13 residues. CDR1 is MNHEY and CDR2 is SVGAGI in the germline V gene. The CDR3 DNA reads as TGTGCCAGCAGTTACTCGGCCAGCTATGGCTACACCTTC. It is translated as CASSYSASYGYTF.

The rearrangement uses TRBV7-9 and TRBJ1-4; 9 bases align to TRBD1. The CDR3 totals 18 residues. The V and J ends lost 7 bases and 0 bases, in that order; junction bases with no gene match: 12. From germline, CDR1 is SEHNR and CDR2 FQNEAQ (reference sequence). CDR3: CASNAPGGQGATNEKLFF. As DNA, the CDR3 is TGTGCCAGCAACGCGCCCGGGGGACAGGGAGCAACTAATGAAAAACTGTTTTTT.

The chain recombines TRBV7-9 with TRBJ2-1; unclear D gene. The germline CDR1 and CDR2 sequences are SEHNR and FQNEAQ (reference sequence). V was clipped by 2 bases and J by 6 bases, with 14 bases between them. CDR3 size: 15 residues. CDR3 amino acids: CASSLTFRESNEQFF. DNA of the CDR3: TGTGCCAGCAGCTTAACGTTCCGCGAGAGCAATGAGCAGTTCTTC.

This clone was found a few times. The chain carries TRBV29-1 and TRBJ1-1; no clear D. The CDR3 runs 14 residues. Germline CDR1 SQVTM, CDR2 ANQGSEA. V was pared by 6 bases and J by 9 bases, with 23 bases between. The CDR3 coding sequence is TGCAGCGTGTTAGGTGAAGACGGATACGGGAAAGCTTTCTTT. Protein product: CSVLGEDGYGKAFF.

V gene TRBV6-5 combines with J gene TRBJ2-1; TRBD2 matches at 9 bases. Per the germline V gene, CDR1 is MNHEY and CDR2 is SVGAGI. CDR3 length: 15 amino acids. J gave up 7 bases and V 8 bases, and 12 bases lay outside the gene matches. The CDR3 is CASQLLAGVPNEQFF. DNA of the CDR3: TGTGCCAGCCAACTCTTAGCGGGAGTACCGAATGAGCAGTTCTTC.

The genes are TRBV7-6 and TRBJ1-2; D remains unclear. Trimming took off 2 bases at V and 4 bases at J, with 17 bases between the two ends. The CDR3 runs to 16 residues. Germline CDR1 reads SGHVS; CDR2 reads FNYEAQ. CDR3: CASSLLPPPNTYGYTF. The CDR3, as DNA: TGTGCCAGCAGCTTACTCCCCCCACCCAACACCTATGGCTACACCTTC. Full variable domain (missing parts from reference TRBV7-6 and TRBJ1-2): GAGVSQSPRYKVTKRGQDVALRCDPISGHVSLYWYRQALGQGPEFLTYFNYEAQQDKSGLPNDRFSAERPEGSISTLTIQRTEQRDSAMYRCASSLLPPPNTYGYTFGSGTRLTVV.

The V gene is TRBV11-2, the J gene TRBJ2-5, with D unresolved. The CDR3 runs 15 residues. In germline, CDR1 is SGHAT, CDR2 FQNNGV. Trimming removed 3 bases from V and 3 bases from J, with 14 bases in between. The CDR3, as DNA: TGTGCCAGCAGCTTCCCCACCGGGTGGGAAGAGACCCAGTACTTC. This gives the protein CASSFPTGWEETQYF.

The genes are TRBV9 and TRBJ2-7, with 7 bases aligning to TRBD1. Germline V gene lookup returns CDR1 SGDLS and CDR2 YYNGEE. After removal of 3 bases from V and 3 bases from J, the junction contained 0 bases not matched to a gene. The CDR3 loop spans 12 amino acids. CDR3 nucleotide sequence: TGTGCCAGCAGCGGACAGGGCTACGAGCAGTACTTC. Encoded protein: CASSGQGYEQYF.

The CDR3 bases are TGTGCCAGCAGCGACGTCACAGGGGAGAACACTGAAGCTTTCTTT. It is translated as CASSDVTGENTEAFF. This chain links TRBV9 with TRBJ1-1, with TRBD1 matching 7 bases. The CDR3 runs 15 residues. Germline V gene data show CDR1 as SGDLS and CDR2 as YYNGEE. Trimming removed 3 bases from V and 1 base from J; junction bases left unmatched: 6.

This clone was observed a single time. The rearrangement uses TRBV18 and TRBJ1-6, with 10 bases identical to TRBD1. The V gene's germline CDR1 is KGHSH and CDR2 LQKENI. The CDR3 extends over 15 amino acids. J lost 6 bases, V lost 8 bases, and 7 bases had no gene match. The CDR3 reads CASAGQGVSNSPLHF. CDR3 nucleotide sequence: TGTGCCAGCGCAGGACAGGGGGTTTCTAATTCACCCCTCCACTTT. The whole variable domain, remainder taken from reference TRBV18 and TRBJ1-6, is NAGVMQNPRHLVRRRGQEARLRCSPMKGHSHVYWYRQLPEEGLKFMVYLQKENIIDESGMPKERFSAEFPKEGPSILRIQQVVRGDSAAYFCASAGQGVSNSPLHFGNGTRLTVT.

This rearrangement joins TRBV6-4 to TRBJ1-1; 7 bases are shared with TRBD1. CDR1 MRHNA and CDR2 SNTAGT come from the germline V gene. This CDR3 region has 13 residues. Germline trimming cut 2 bases from V and 4 bases from J; bases unmatched to any gene: 1. The CDR3 bases are TGTGCCAGCAGTGACGCAGGGGGCACTGAAGCTTTCTTT. Translated, it gives CASSDAGGTEAFF.

This clone was seen only once. The chain joins TRBV6-1 to TRBJ2-6; tentative D call: TRBD1 (5 bases). CDR1 is MNHNS, CDR2 SASEGT, per germline. The length of the CDR3 is 18 residues. Trimming took off 2 bases at V and 0 bases at J, with 14 bases between the two ends. CDR3 DNA: TGTGCCAGCAGTGAAATAGGGGTTAGGCGCTCTGGGGCCAACGTCCTGACTTTC. It yields the protein CASSEIGVRRSGANVLTF.

The CDR3, as DNA: TGTGCCAGCAGTAGGGACAGGGCGAAGACTGAAGCTTTCTTT. Translating it yields CASSRDRAKTEAFF. The chain carries TRBV6-5 and TRBJ1-1, with 9 bases lining up with TRBD1. The CDR3 totals 14 residues. J was trimmed by 5 bases and V by 5 bases; bases with no gene match: 6. CDR1 MNHEY and CDR2 SVGAGI come from the germline V gene.

This clone was detected a few times. The chain links TRBV30 to TRBJ1-1; D remains ambiguous. The CDR3 length is 13 residues. Trimming cost V 4 bases and J 1 base, with 10 bases left between them. CDR1 GTSNPN and CDR2 SVGIG come from the germline V gene (reference sequence). The CDR3 region has the DNA TGTGCCTGGAAGGACCTAGCGAACACTGAAGCTTTCTTT. Residues: CAWKDLANTEAFF.

The chain is built from TRBV5-4 and TRBJ2-2; TRBD2 aligns across 8 bases. The CDR3 totals 18 residues. Germline V lookup: CDR1 SGHNT, CDR2 YYREEE (reference sequence). The V gene end was trimmed by 4 bases and the J gene end by 5 bases; junction bases not matched to a gene: 16. CDR3 region: CASSAGLAGGPLTGELFF. The CDR3 DNA reads TGTGCCAGCAGCGCCGGACTAGCTGGGGGACCTCTAACCGGGGAGCTGTTTTTT.